A selection of T cell receptor beta chains follows, all from one sample in a study of early T cells in non-severe SARS-CoV-2 infection. TCRdb re-called the 5' RACE reads through MiXCR, storing one row per CDR3 protein. The sample shows some 52,000 distinct CDR3 sequences, 8% to 8.5% of them seen only once. The specimen sequenced was whole blood. These receptors all stem from an adult who was a healthcare worker with PCR-confirmed SARS-CoV-2 infection or an uninfected control (not recorded which). Each CDR3 is given with its conserved first and last residue. The D gene is left open where the match is weak. Clone size is stated in some rows and not others, as once, few, many or a class when expanded.

length,V,size,J,D,CDR3,DNA
15,TRBV19,few,TRBJ1-5,.,CASSITPQTGQPQHF,TGTGCCAGTAGTATAACCCCACAGACGGGACAGCCCCAGCATTTT
13,TRBV27,.,TRBJ1-5,.,CASSFSRDQPQHF,TGTGCCAGCAGTTTCTCCAGGGATCAGCCCCAGCATTTT
15,TRBV11-2,.,TRBJ1-2,.,CASSPATALNYGYTF,TGTGCCAGCAGCCCCGCCACGGCCCTTAACTATGGCTACACCTTC
11,TRBV7-9,many,TRBJ2-2,.,CASSLTGELFF,TGTGCCAGCAGCTTAACCGGGGAGCTGTTTTTT
16,TRBV19,many,TRBJ2-7,.,CASSPMRDSNPYEQYF,TGTGCCAGTAGTCCGATGAGGGACTCGAACCCCTACGAGCAGTACTTC
16,TRBV18,.,TRBJ1-1,.,CASSPIAPKMNTEAFF,TGTGCCAGCTCACCGATCGCCCCCAAAATGAACACTGAAGCTTTCTTT
16,TRBV7-9,few,TRBJ2-1,.,CASSFHSGSIQDEQFF,TGTGCCAGCAGCTTCCACTCAGGGAGTATCCAGGATGAGCAGTTCTTC
14,TRBV30,.,TRBJ2-2,.,CALQGPPDTGELFF,TGTGCCTTGCAGGGACCGCCCGACACCGGGGAGCTGTTTTTT
16,TRBV12-3/TRBV12-4,.,TRBJ2-5,TRBD2,CASSLTGLAEGETQYF,TGTGCCAGCAGTTTAACGGGACTAGCGGAGGGAGAGACCCAGTACTTC
12,TRBV29-1,many,TRBJ2-1,.,CSVRGEYNEQFF,TGCAGCGTTCGAGGGGAATACAATGAGCAGTTCTTC
12,TRBV23-1,many,TRBJ1-3,.,CASSHTRNTIYF,TGCGCCAGCAGTCATACGCGAAACACCATATATTTT
13,TRBV29-1,few,TRBJ1-1,.,CSVAIAMNTEAFF,TGCAGCGTTGCAATCGCTATGAACACTGAAGCTTTCTTT
11,TRBV29-1,few,TRBJ2-2,.,CIGAVNGELFF,TGCATCGGAGCGGTGAACGGGGAGCTGTTTTTT
14,TRBV5-6,.,TRBJ2-2,TRBD1,CASSRGQGDGELFF,TGTGCCAGCAGCAGGGGACAGGGGGACGGGGAGCTGTTTTTT
16,TRBV2,many,TRBJ1-3,.,CASRGSLGLTGNTIYF,TGTGCCAGCAGGGGATCTCTGGGGCTGACAGGAAACACCATATATTTT
17,TRBV7-9,few,TRBJ2-7,TRBD2,CASSPLSTSVSSYEQYF,TGTGCCAGCAGCCCCCTCTCTACTAGCGTTAGCTCCTACGAGCAGTACTTC
14,TRBV5-5,.,TRBJ2-5,.,CASSLDRSKETQYF,TGTGCCAGCAGCCTTGACAGGTCTAAAGAGACCCAGTACTTC
15,TRBV20-1,many,TRBJ2-2,.,CSAREPGARTGELFF,TGCAGTGCTAGAGAGCCGGGGGCGCGTACCGGGGAGCTGTTTTTT
13,TRBV7-8,many,TRBJ1-2,.,CASSPLQGRGYTF,TGTGCCAGCAGCCCCCTACAGGGCCGCGGCTACACCTTC
16,TRBV12-3/TRBV12-4,.,TRBJ1-2,.,CASSQGGRLDLYGYTF,TGTGCCAGCAGTCAAGGCGGACGACTAGACTTATATGGCTACACCTTC
14,TRBV19,many,TRBJ2-1,.,CASSFGSSYNEQFF,TGTGCCAGTAGTTTCGGAAGCTCCTACAATGAGCAGTTCTTC
13,TRBV11-3,.,TRBJ2-2,.,CASSLEGLGELFF,TGTGCCAGCAGCTTAGAGGGGCTCGGGGAGCTGTTTTTT
13,TRBV7-9,many,TRBJ2-1,.,CASSYGTYNEQFF,TGTGCCAGCAGCTACGGGACTTACAATGAGCAGTTCTTC
15,TRBV9,.,TRBJ1-6,.,CASSQRGGRNSPLHF,TGTGCCAGCAGCCAGCGGGGAGGGAGGAATTCACCCCTCCACTTT
14,TRBV19,.,TRBJ1-4,.,CASRTATTNEKLFF,TGTGCCAGTCGGACCGCTACAACTAATGAAAAACTGTTTTTT
14,TRBV12-3/TRBV12-4,many,TRBJ2-7,.,CASRVGPRSYEQYF,TGTGCCAGCAGAGTCGGCCCACGCTCCTACGAGCAGTACTTC
15,TRBV7-6,.,TRBJ2-3,TRBD2,CASSPSGRALDTQYF,TGTGCCAGCAGCCCGAGCGGGAGGGCACTGGATACGCAGTATTTT
15,TRBV11-3,few,TRBJ2-3,TRBD2,CASSPGGGPTDTQYF,TGTGCCAGCAGCCCTGGGGGGGGACCCACAGATACGCAGTATTTT
17,TRBV2,.,TRBJ2-2,TRBD2,CASSPRTSGRKAGELFF,TGTGCCAGCAGTCCGCGGACTAGCGGGAGGAAGGCCGGGGAGCTGTTTTTT
14,TRBV20-1,.,TRBJ2-1,.,CNARWWRSYNEQFF,TGCAATGCCCGCTGGTGGCGTTCCTACAATGAGCAGTTCTTC
15,TRBV6-1,many,TRBJ2-6,.,CASRGHSSGANVLTF,TGTGCCAGCAGGGGCCACAGCTCTGGGGCCAACGTCCTGACTTTC
14,TRBV7-8,.,TRBJ2-1,TRBD1,CASSWTGIRNEQFF,TGTGCCAGCAGCTGGACAGGGATTCGGAATGAGCAGTTCTTC
14,TRBV28,many,TRBJ1-1,.,CASSFSVRGTEAFF,TGTGCCAGCAGTTTCTCGGTTCGGGGGACTGAAGCTTTCTTT
16,TRBV7-9,many,TRBJ2-2,TRBD2,CASSLTGTTNTGELFF,TGTGCCAGCAGCTTGACCGGGACTACGAACACCGGGGAGCTGTTTTTT
16,TRBV27,many,TRBJ2-7,TRBD1,CASSSKTGGTSYEQYF,TGTGCCAGCAGTTCTAAGACAGGGGGTACTTCCTACGAGCAGTACTTC
14,TRBV24-1,many,TRBJ2-7,.,CATSDPGAPYEQYF,TGTGCCACCAGTGATCCTGGGGCCCCCTACGAGCAGTACTTC
11,TRBV28,few,TRBJ2-7,.,CASSSPYEQYF,TGTGCCAGCAGTTCACCCTACGAGCAGTACTTC
16,TRBV7-9,few,TRBJ2-7,TRBD1,CASSLVGTGHSEEQYF,TGTGCCAGCAGCTTAGTCGGGACAGGGCACTCAGAGGAGCAGTACTTC
14,TRBV19,.,TRBJ2-7,TRBD2,CASSAGGLLDEQYF,TGTGCCAGTTCGGCGGGAGGGCTCCTGGACGAGCAGTACTTC
11,TRBV12-5,many,TRBJ1-5,.,CASGFYQPQHF,TGTGCTAGTGGTTTTTATCAGCCCCAGCATTTT
15,TRBV20-1,many,TRBJ2-3,TRBD2,CSARGLAGGADTQYF,TGCAGTGCCCGCGGACTAGCGGGAGGGGCAGATACGCAGTATTTT
14,TRBV15,.,TRBJ2-7,.,CATSRVVASNEQYF,TGTGCCACCAGCAGAGTAGTGGCCTCAAACGAGCAGTACTTC
15,TRBV7-9,.,TRBJ2-5,TRBD2,CASSPTSGVKETQYF,TGTGCCAGCAGCCCGACTAGCGGGGTGAAAGAGACCCAGTACTTC
15,TRBV27,few,TRBJ2-1,TRBD1,CASSLGQGVSNEQFF,TGTGCCAGCAGTTTGGGACAGGGGGTTAGTAATGAGCAGTTCTTC
15,TRBV7-2,many,TRBJ2-7,TRBD1,CASSLDRGLSYEQYF,TGTGCCAGCAGCCTAGACAGGGGGCTCTCCTACGAGCAGTACTTC
15,TRBV12-3/TRBV12-4,few,TRBJ1-1,.,CASSLFGARSGEAFF,TGTGCCAGCAGTTTGTTTGGGGCGAGGTCTGGAGAAGCTTTCTTT
13,TRBV21-1,many,TRBJ2-3,.,CASSKEQTMAQYF,TGTGCCAGCAGCAAAGAGCAAACTATGGCGCAGTATTTT
15,TRBV19,many,TRBJ2-3,.,CASSILGSPTDTQYF,TGTGCCAGTAGTATACTTGGTAGTCCCACAGATACGCAGTATTTT